This T cell receptor beta chain was sequenced in a study of blood T cell repertoires in COVID-19. Authors' analysis steps: Reference gene primer amplification gave estimated nucleated cell counts. This table comes from immunoSEQ multiplex PCR, and its TCRdb copy is limited to in-frame clones, with some not included. The V and J calls and the clone size are those of that table, but D and trimming were determined from the DNA. The table records about 170,000 clones, around four fifths of them present only once. The cohort comprised adults aged roughly 18 to 95 years residing in approximately 25 US areas. Participants' reported clinical history set cohort assignment. Two consecutive negative NP/OP PCR tests, clearance, or resolved symptoms defined Cohort 3 recovery. V shed 3 bases and J 8 bases; nucleotides not matched to a gene: 12. This CDR3 comprises 17 residues. CDR1 MNHEY and CDR2 SMNVEV come from the germline V gene (reference sequence).

This clone was counted between two and nine times. The chain has TRBV27 and TRBJ1-6, with 8 bases matching TRBD1. The sequence was collected from a woman between 50 and 59 years old who had recovered from COVID-19. The source material was PBMCs or T cells enriched from blood (not recorded which). The CDR3 DNA reads TGTGCCAGCAGTTTGTCACCGGACAGGGCTTTGGATTCACCCCTCCACTTT. This codes for CASSLSPDRALDSPLHF.